The 30 T cell receptor beta chains listed next were all sequenced from one sample in a study of response to subunit inactivated influenza vaccine. TCRdb passed the RT-PCR reads through MiXCR, listing each CDR3 protein once. The sample records around 790,000 distinct CDR3 sequences, 21% being singletons. This material consisted of PBMCs from blood, taken roughly 5 days after vaccination. These receptors were taken from a middle-aged man who received an inactivated influenza vaccine.

This clonotype was seen a few times. The V and J genes are TRBV24-1 and TRBJ2-3; either TRBD1 or TRBD2 may supply D (5 bases each). V shed 4 bases and J shed 0 bases, with 13 bases lying between them. Germline V CDR1 and CDR2: KGHDR, SFDVKD. The CDR3 sequence is 16 residues long. CDR3 residues: CATSDPGTGSTDTQYF. The CDR3 DNA sequence: TGTGCCACCAGTGACCCCGGGACGGGAAGCACAGATACGCAGTATTTT.

The chain has TRBV4-2 and TRBJ2-3, with a weak D call TRBD2 (5 bases). Germline CDR1 reads LGHNA; CDR2 reads YNFKEQ. Trimming cost V 2 bases and J 4 bases, with 13 bases left between them. The CDR3 has 15 residues. The CDR3 loop reads CASSQSRGSADTQYF. For the CDR3, the DNA is TGTGCCAGCAGCCAATCCCGCGGGTCCGCAGATACGCAGTATTTT.

This clonotype turned up a few times. V gene TRBV19 combines with J gene TRBJ2-1, with D perhaps TRBD1 (5 bases). Germline V gene data show CDR1 as LNHDA and CDR2 as SQIVND (reference sequence). The CDR3 is made up of 15 amino acids. V was pared by 4 bases and J by 0 bases, with 10 bases between. CDR3 bases: TGTGCCAGTAGTAAAGGGGTTAACTCCTACAATGAGCAGTTCTTC. Its translation: CASSKGVNSYNEQFF.

This clonotype has just a few counts. The chain links TRBV9 to TRBJ1-2; 8 positions agree with TRBD1. Germline lookup yields CDR1 SGDLS and CDR2 YYNGEE. The junction had 7 bases not matched to a gene; V was cut back by 3 bases and J by 0 bases. The CDR3 loop spans 16 amino acids. CDR3 region: CASSAGQGISNYGYTF. CDR3 bases: TGTGCCAGCAGCGCTGGACAGGGAATTTCTAACTATGGCTACACCTTC.

The CDR3 DNA follows: TGCGCCAGCAGCCAAGATCGGGGACAGTGGAACACTGAAGCTTTCTTT. Protein: CASSQDRGQWNTEAFF. V is TRBV4-3 and J is TRBJ1-1; TRBD1 aligns across 7 bases. This CDR3 has 16 amino acids. Germline V gene lookup returns CDR1 LGHNA and CDR2 YSLEER. V shed 0 bases and J 1 base; nucleotides not matched to a gene: 5.

The chain uses TRBV4-1 and TRBJ1-2, with 8 bases fitting TRBD1. J was trimmed by 8 bases and V by 2 bases; bases with no gene match: 7. This CDR3 comprises 14 residues. The germline CDR1 and CDR2 sequences are MGHRA and YSYEKL. CDR3 region: CASSQSGTGEGYTF. CDR3 sequence (DNA): TGCGCCAGCAGCCAATCCGGGACAGGTGAAGGCTACACCTTC.

The sample holds a few counts of this clonotype. The rearrangement joins TRBV11-2 to TRBJ2-2; a possible D gene is TRBD2 (5 bases). Germline CDR1 reads SGHAT; CDR2 reads FQNNGV. CDR3 size: 17 residues. Trimming stripped 0 bases from V and 0 bases from J, with 11 bases between. CDR3 amino acids: CASSLDLWGANTGELFF. CDR3 bases: TGTGCCAGCAGCTTAGATCTCTGGGGAGCGAACACCGGGGAGCTGTTTTTT.

V and J are TRBV28 and TRBJ2-1, with 14 bases lining up with TRBD2. The CDR3 is 19 residues long. Germline loops: CDR1 MDHEN, CDR2 SYDVKM. V lost 3 bases and J lost 1; bases outside the gene matches: 8. The CDR3 nucleotides are TGTGCCAGCAGTTTGCCGACTAGCGGGGGGGGGTGGTCCTACAATGAGCAGTTCTTC. Amino acids: CASSLPTSGGGWSYNEQFF.

This clonotype turned up a few times. The CDR3 DNA sequence: TGCGCCAGCAGCTTGTATGGAGATGGCACTGAAGCTTTCTTT. Translation: CASSLYGDGTEAFF. The rearrangement uses TRBV5-1 and TRBJ1-1; no firm D call. This CDR3 has 14 residues. V lost 1 base, J lost 4 bases, and 11 bases lay in between. The germline V gene has CDR1 SGHRS and CDR2 YFSETQ.

This clonotype came up a few times. The J gene is TRBJ2-5, the V gene TRBV10-3, with D perhaps matching TRBD1 (5 bases). There are 16 residues in the CDR3. CDR1 is ENHRY, CDR2 SYGVKD, per germline. V shed 2 bases and J shed 4 bases, with 17 bases lying between them. The DNA for the CDR3 is TGTGCCATCAGTGAGAAGGGAACAGGAAGGGTAGAGACCCAGTACTTC. The encoded protein is CAISEKGTGRVETQYF.

This chain connects TRBV5-1 to TRBJ2-5; D call uncertain. The V gene lost 0 bases and the J gene lost 0 bases, with 9 bases spanning the gap. CDR1 is SGHRS, CDR2 YFSETQ, per germline. The CDR3 is 15 amino acids. The DNA of the CDR3 is TGCGCCAGCAGCTTGGATGGGCAAAACCAAGAGACCCAGTACTTC. Protein product: CASSLDGQNQETQYF.

This clonotype has at least ten counts. The V and J genes are TRBV15 and TRBJ1-5; 9 positions match TRBD1. Germline V lookup: CDR1 LNHNV, CDR2 YYDKDF (reference sequence). V shed 0 bases and J 2 bases; nucleotides not matched to a gene: 14. The CDR3 loop spans 20 amino acids. CDR3 coding DNA: TGTGCCACCAGCAGAGATTTGAGGGGACAGGGAATCCGCGGCAATCAGCCCCAGCATTTT. As protein: CATSRDLRGQGIRGNQPQHF.

This clonotype was seen more than once but under ten times. The chain couples TRBV10-3 to TRBJ2-3, with 7 bases fitting TRBD1. The CDR3 spans 16 residues. Germline V gene lookup returns CDR1 ENHRY and CDR2 SYGVKD. The ends lost 2 bases at V and 5 bases at J; junction bases unmatched: 10. The CDR3 loop reads CAISEGWQGEKDTQYF. CDR3 in DNA: TGTGCCATCAGTGAGGGATGGCAGGGGGAGAAAGATACGCAGTATTTT.

The gene calls are TRBV20-1 and TRBJ1-2; 9 positions match TRBD1. The germline V gene has CDR1 DFQATT and CDR2 SNEGSKA (reference sequence). J gave up 8 bases and V 3 bases, and 7 bases lay outside the gene matches. The CDR3 sequence is 13 residues long. CDR3 protein: CSARSWTGEGYTF. CDR3 DNA: TGCAGTGCTAGGTCATGGACAGGGGAGGGCTACACCTTC.

Only a few counts were recorded for this clonotype. The chain recombines TRBV5-1 with TRBJ1-6; 7 bases are shared with TRBD1. Germline CDR1 SGHRS, CDR2 YFSETQ. With 0 bases clipped from V and 4 bases from J, the junction kept 7 bases outside the gene matches. The CDR3 sequence is 17 residues long. Here the CDR3 reads CASSLDGGRGYNSPLHF. CDR3 DNA sequence: TGCGCCAGCAGCTTGGATGGCGGCAGGGGGTATAATTCACCCCTCCACTTT.

This clonotype has only a few counts. V usage is TRBV4-2 and J usage is TRBJ2-7, with D possibly being TRBD2 (5 bases). The germline V gene has CDR1 LGHNA and CDR2 YNFKEQ. Between the trimmed V and J ends, which lost 0 bases and 2 bases, there was a span of 20 bases. The CDR3 extends over 18 amino acids. The CDR3 is CASSQDWTRETSAYEQYF. In DNA form, the CDR3 reads TGTGCCAGCAGCCAAGATTGGACGAGGGAGACGAGCGCCTACGAGCAGTACTTC.

The rearrangement links TRBV12-3 or TRBV12-4 to TRBJ1-2; 7 bases align to TRBD1. The CDR3 loop spans 13 amino acids. V dropped 6 bases and J dropped 8; count of bases not matched to a gene: 9. This CDR3 reads CASRTGAAAGYTF. CDR3 DNA: TGTGCCAGCAGAACAGGGGCCGCCGCGGGCTACACCTTC.

The V and J genes are TRBV24-1 and TRBJ1-5; TRBD1 agrees at 8 bases. This CDR3 spans 13 amino acids. Germline CDR1 and CDR2: KGHDR and SFDVKD. Trimming removed 3 bases from V and 6 bases from J; junction bases left unmatched: 0. The CDR3 sequence: CATSDDRGQPQHF. The CDR3 coding sequence is TGTGCCACCAGTGATGACAGGGGTCAGCCCCAGCATTTT.

The rearrangement uses TRBV2 and TRBJ2-3; 12 nucleotides agree with TRBD2. CDR3 size: 16 residues. The J segment lost 5 bases and the V segment lost 6 bases, leaving 9 bases of the junction unmatched. Germline V lookup: CDR1 SNHLY, CDR2 FYNNEI. The chain's CDR3 is CASSKTSGSTKDTQYF. CDR3 DNA: TGTGCCAGCAGCAAGACTAGCGGGAGTACCAAAGATACGCAGTATTTT.

The chain employs TRBV6-5 and TRBJ2-7, with D possibly TRBD1 on 6 matching bases. V shed 0 bases and J shed 0 bases, with 9 bases lying between them. The CDR3 extends over 15 amino acids. Germline V gene sequence: CDR1 MNHEY, CDR2 SVGAGI. The CDR3 sequence is CASSYSGQLSYEQYF. DNA of the CDR3: TGTGCCAGCAGTTACTCCGGACAGCTCTCCTACGAGCAGTACTTC.

V and J are TRBV7-2 and TRBJ2-2, with 10 bases identical to TRBD2. The CDR3 length is 17 residues. Trimming at V came to 6 bases and at J to 1 base, leaving 8 bases not matched to a gene. From germline, CDR1 is SGHTA and CDR2 FQGNSA. CDR3 sequence (DNA): TGTGCCAGCAGTCTTAGGGCTAGCGGGAGGAACACCGGGGAGCTGTTTTTT. Translating gives CASSLRASGRNTGELFF. Looking up the rest from reference TRBV7-2 and TRBJ2-2 gives the full variable domain: GAGVSQSPSNKVTEKGKDVELRCDPISGHTALYWYRQSLGQGLEFLIYFQGNSAPDKSGLPSDRFSAERTGGSVSTLTIQRTQQEDSAVYLCASSLRASGRNTGELFFGEGSRLTVL.

This chain links TRBV7-8 with TRBJ2-5, with D possibly called TRBD1 or TRBD2 (6 bases each). Trimming took off 5 bases at V and 2 bases at J, with 15 bases between the two ends. Germline CDR1 SGHVS, CDR2 FQNEAQ. The CDR3 loop spans 15 amino acids. Here the CDR3 reads CASSPGALTQETQYF. CDR3 coding DNA: TGTGCCAGCAGCCCGGGGGCCTTGACACAAGAGACCCAGTACTTC.

This chain joins TRBV20-1 and TRBJ2-1, with D perhaps TRBD2 (5 bases). The CDR3 length is 14 residues. The germline V gene encodes CDR1 DFQATT and CDR2 SNEGSKA (reference sequence). The ends were cut back, 3 bases at V and 1 base at J, with 10 bases in the middle. The CDR3 nucleotides are TGCAGTGCTAGTACGGAGGTTTCCTACAATGAGCAGTTCTTC. Protein: CSASTEVSYNEQFF.

The V call is TRBV4-1, the J call TRBJ1-1, with D tentatively TRBD1 (5 bases). CDR1 is MGHRA and CDR2 is YSYEKL in the germline V gene. This CDR3 spans 14 amino acids. The germline V and J ends were trimmed by 7 bases and 2 bases, with 14 bases remaining between them. DNA of the CDR3: TGCGCCAGCACCCGGCAGACAGACAACACTGAAGCTTTCTTT. Amino acids: CASTRQTDNTEAFF.

The chain employs TRBV20-1 and TRBJ1-1; unclear D gene. The CDR3 covers 12 residues. Germline V gives CDR1 DFQATT, CDR2 SNEGSKA (reference sequence). V was clipped by 0 bases and J by 8 bases, with 10 bases between them. This chain's CDR3 is CSARDPRREAFF. CDR3 nucleotides: TGCAGTGCTAGAGATCCCAGGAGGGAAGCTTTCTTT.

J is TRBJ2-1 and V is TRBV20-1; 7 positions match TRBD1. The ends lost 5 bases at V and 6 bases at J; junction bases unmatched: 4. CDR3 size: 12 residues. Germline V gene sequence: CDR1 DFQATT, CDR2 SNEGSKA (reference sequence). This CDR3 is CSAPDRINEQFF. In DNA form, the CDR3 reads TGCAGTGCTCCGGACAGGATCAATGAGCAGTTCTTC.

The V and J genes are TRBV7-2 and TRBJ2-5, with 15 bases matching TRBD2. V lost 1 base and J lost 2; bases outside the gene matches: 2. The CDR3 extends over 17 amino acids. In germline, CDR1 is SGHTA, CDR2 FQGNSA. The CDR3 nucleotides read TGTGCCAGCAGCTTAGGGGGACTAGCGGGGGGACAAGAGACCCAGTACTTC. Translating it yields CASSLGGLAGGQETQYF.

The chain has TRBV9 and TRBJ2-6; TRBD2 matches at 8 bases. V lost 0 bases, J lost 1 base, and 9 bases stayed unmatched. This CDR3 contains 19 residues. Germline CDR1 and CDR2: SGDLS and YYNGEE. The CDR3 is CASSVAPTGGRSGANVLTF. The CDR3 DNA reads TGTGCCAGCAGCGTAGCTCCAACGGGAGGGCGATCTGGGGCCAACGTCCTGACTTTC. Full variable domain (remainder filled in from reference TRBV9 and TRBJ2-6): DSGVTQTPKHLITATGQRVTLRCSPRSGDLSVYWYQQSLDQGLQFLIQYYNGEERAKGNILERFSAQQFPDLHSELNLSSLELGDSALYFCASSVAPTGGRSGANVLTFGAGSRLTVL.

The chain links TRBV3-1 to TRBJ2-7, with TRBD2 matching over 7 bases. Germline assignment: CDR1 LGHDT and CDR2 YNNKEL (reference sequence). The CDR3 has 16 residues. The ends lost 0 bases at V and 5 bases at J; junction bases unmatched: 10. CDR3 amino acids: CASSQDRGRAEDEQYF. DNA of the CDR3: TGTGCCAGCAGCCAAGATCGGGGGAGGGCAGAGGACGAGCAGTACTTC.

This clonotype appeared a few times. This chain links TRBV11-2 with TRBJ2-5; a possible D gene is TRBD1 (5 bases). Per the germline V gene, CDR1 is SGHAT and CDR2 is FQNNGV. V was trimmed by 8 bases and J by 1 base, leaving 11 bases between them. The CDR3 runs to 13 residues. CDR3 residues: CASGRQSQETQYF. CDR3 nucleotide sequence: TGTGCCAGCGGACGACAGAGCCAAGAGACCCAGTACTTC.